The TCR beta chain described here comes from a study of regulatory T cells in long-lasting Graves disease. The wider study: Positive TSH receptor antibodies alongside over 5 years of antithyroid drugs were what marked Graves' disease as persistent.

Germline-derived CDR1 and CDR2 are SGHAT and FQDESV (reference sequence). The CDR3 totals 14 residues. The V and J ends lost 3 bases and 3 bases, in that order; junction bases with no gene match: 3. There are many counts of this clonotype. Its antigen is not known. General observations from the study: In persistent patients, shared public clonotypes (2,741) outnumbered those in new patients (roughly 870).

The sample's time point: persistent/refractory GD, antithyroid drugs over 5 years with positive TRAb. RNA from PBMCs was the source of the TCR library. HTBI primers from iRepertoire and Arm-PCR of CDR3 regions yielded the TCR beta libraries. Each CDR3 protein is one row after TCRdb ran MiXCR on the multiplex PCR reads. The sample consists of a few hundred thousand distinct CDR3 sequences, 23% of them appearing once. The chain carries TRBV11-1 and TRBJ2-7, with 9 positions matching TRBD1. The sequencing used peripheral blood mononuclear cells (PBMCs), collected when the disease was refractory, from a patient treated with antithyroid drugs. This clonotype originated in a female donor with Graves disease. The CDR3 DNA reads TGTGCCAGCAGCTTGGGGACAGGGCACTACGAGCAGTACTTC. Translating it yields CASSLGTGHYEQYF.